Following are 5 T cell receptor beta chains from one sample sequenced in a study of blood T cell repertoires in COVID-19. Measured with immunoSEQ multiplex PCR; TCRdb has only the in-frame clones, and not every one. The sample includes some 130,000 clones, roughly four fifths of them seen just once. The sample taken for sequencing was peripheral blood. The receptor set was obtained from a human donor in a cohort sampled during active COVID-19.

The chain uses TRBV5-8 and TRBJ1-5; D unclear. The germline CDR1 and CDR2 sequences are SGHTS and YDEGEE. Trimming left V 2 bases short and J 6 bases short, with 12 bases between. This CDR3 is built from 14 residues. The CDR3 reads CASSLGSTSQPQHF. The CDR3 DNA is TGTGCCAGCAGCTTAGGTTCGACAAGTCAGCCCCAGCATTTT.

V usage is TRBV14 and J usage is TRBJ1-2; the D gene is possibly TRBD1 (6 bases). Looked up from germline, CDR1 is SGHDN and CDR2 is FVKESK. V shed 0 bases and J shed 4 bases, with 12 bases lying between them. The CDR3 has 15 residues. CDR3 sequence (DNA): TGTGCCAGCAGCCAAGAGGGGGCAGGGTCCTATGGCTACACCTTC. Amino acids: CASSQEGAGSYGYTF.

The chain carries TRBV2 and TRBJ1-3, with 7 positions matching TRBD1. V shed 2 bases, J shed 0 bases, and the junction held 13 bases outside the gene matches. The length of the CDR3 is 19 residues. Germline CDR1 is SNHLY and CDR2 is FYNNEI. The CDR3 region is CASSEFGGGRGFSGNTIYF. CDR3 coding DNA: TGTGCCAGCAGTGAATTTGGGGGAGGCAGGGGGTTCTCTGGAAACACCATATATTTT. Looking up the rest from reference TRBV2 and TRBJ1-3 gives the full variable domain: EPEVTQTPSHQVTQMGQEVILRCVPISNHLYFYWYRQILGQKVEFLVSFYNNEISEKSEIFDDQFSVERPDGSNFTLKIRSTKLEDSAMYFCASSEFGGGRGFSGNTIYFGEGSWLTVV.

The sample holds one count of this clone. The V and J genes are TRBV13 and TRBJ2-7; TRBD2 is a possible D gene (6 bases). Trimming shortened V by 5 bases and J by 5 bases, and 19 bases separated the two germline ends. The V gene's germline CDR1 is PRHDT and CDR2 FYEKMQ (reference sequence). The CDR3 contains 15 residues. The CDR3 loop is CASSNPSAGWDEQYF. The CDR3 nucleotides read TGTGCCAGCAGCAACCCTAGCGCTGGTTGGGACGAGCAGTACTTC.

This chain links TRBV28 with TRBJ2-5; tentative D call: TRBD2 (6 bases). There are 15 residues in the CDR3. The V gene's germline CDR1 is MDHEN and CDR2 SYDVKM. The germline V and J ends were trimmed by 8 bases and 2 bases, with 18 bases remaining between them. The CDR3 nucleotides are TGTGCCAGCTTTGGGCTAGGTCGGGGGCAAGAGACCCAGTACTTC. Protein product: CASFGLGRGQETQYF. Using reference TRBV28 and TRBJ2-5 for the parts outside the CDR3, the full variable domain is DVKVTQSSRYLVKRTGEKVFLECVQDMDHENMFWYRQDPGLGLRLIYFSYDVKMKEKGDIPEGYSVSREKKERFSLILESASTNQTSMYLCASFGLGRGQETQYFGPGTRLLVL.